This T cell receptor (beta chain) was captured by sequencing in a study of T cell repertoires in cytomegalovirus infection. Germline V gene lookup returns CDR1 SGHVS and CDR2 FQNEAQ. The length of the CDR3 is 16 residues. V was trimmed by 5 bases and J by 2 bases, leaving 18 bases between them. TCRdb reprocessed the reads via MiXCR and lists one record per CDR3 protein. The repertoire holds just over 150,000 distinct CDR3 sequences, with around 20% as singletons. In this sample, this clonotype turned up many times. The V call is TRBV7-8, the J call TRBJ1-2; D is perhaps TRBD1 (6 bases). The clonotype originates from a human donor in good health (CMV status not recorded). Some clones in this sample may be carry-over from other donors' samples. Input material: PBMCs. For the CDR3, the DNA is TGTGCCAGCAGCCCCGATCCGGGGGGCGGGAACTATGGCTACACCTTC. Amino acids: CASSPDPGGGNYGYTF. The full variable domain, rest sourced from reference TRBV7-8 and TRBJ1-2, is GAGVSQSPRYKVAKRGQDVALRCDPISGHVSLFWYQQALGQGPEFLTYFQNEAQLDKSGLPSDRFFAERPEGSVSTLKIQRTQQEDSAVYLCASSPDPGGGNYGYTFGSGTRLTVV.